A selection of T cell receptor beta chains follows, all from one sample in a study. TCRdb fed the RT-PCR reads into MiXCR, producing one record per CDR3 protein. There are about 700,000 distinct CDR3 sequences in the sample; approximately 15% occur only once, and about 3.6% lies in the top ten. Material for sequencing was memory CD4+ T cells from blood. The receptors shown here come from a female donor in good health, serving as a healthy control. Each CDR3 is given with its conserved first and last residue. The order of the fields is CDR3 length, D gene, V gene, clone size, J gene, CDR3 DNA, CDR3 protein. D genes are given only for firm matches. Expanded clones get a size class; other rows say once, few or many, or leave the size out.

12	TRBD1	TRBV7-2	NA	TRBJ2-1	TGTGCCAGCAGCTCTACAGGGGCGACGCAGTTCTTC	CASSSTGATQFF
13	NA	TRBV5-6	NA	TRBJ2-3	TGTGCCAGCAGCTCTCAGACAGGCCATACGCAGTATTTT	CASSSQTGHTQYF
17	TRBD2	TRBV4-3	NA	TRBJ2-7	TGCGCCAGCAGCCAGGAGCCTCTAGCGGGAGATTGGAGCGAGCAGTACTTC	CASSQEPLAGDWSEQYF
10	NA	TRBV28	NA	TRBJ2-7	TGTGCCAGCAAAGGGTACGAGCAGTACTTC	CASKGYEQYF
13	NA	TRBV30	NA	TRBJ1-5	TGTGCCTGGAGCCCACAAAGCAATCAGCCCCAGCATTTT	CAWSPQSNQPQHF
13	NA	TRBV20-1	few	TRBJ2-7	TGCAGTGCTAGAGTGGCAGGCACCTACGAGCAGTACTTC	CSARVAGTYEQYF
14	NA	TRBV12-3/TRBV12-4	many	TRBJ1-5	TGTGCCAGCAGTCAAGGGGCAAGCAATCAGCCCCAGCATTTT	CASSQGASNQPQHF
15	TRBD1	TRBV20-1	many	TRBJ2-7	TGCAGTGCTTGCGCGTCGGGACAGGGGAACTACGAGCAGTACTTC	CSACASGQGNYEQYF
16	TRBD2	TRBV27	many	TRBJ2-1	TGTGCCAGCAGTTTAAGGACTAGCGGGAGTCGAAATGAGCAGTTCTTC	CASSLRTSGSRNEQFF
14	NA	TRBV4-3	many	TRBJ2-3	TGCGCCAGCAGCCCCCTTGGTAGCACAGATACGCAGTATTTT	CASSPLGSTDTQYF